Presented here are 9 T cell receptor beta chains from one specimen sequenced in a study of blood T cell repertoires in COVID-19 (TCRdb year 2020). To prepare the library, the immunoSEQ multiplex PCR assay was applied. TCRdb's version of the immuneACCESS table is confined to in-frame rearrangements and falls short of the full clone set. An unresolved V gene accounts for under half of the shortfall where checked; the remainder is of unknown origin. The table for this sample lists some 400,000 clones; around 87% of them were counted only once. The top ten clonotypes cover 3% of the sample. Sequencing input: peripheral blood. These receptors all come from a human donor in a cohort sampled during active COVID-19.

The chain is built from TRBV9 and TRBJ2-1; possible D gene TRBD2, 7 bases. The CDR3 extends over 18 amino acids. The germline V and J ends were trimmed by 6 bases and 9 bases, with 31 bases remaining between them. Germline V gives CDR1 SGDLS, CDR2 YYNGEE. The CDR3 spells CASTAPKGGWGMGAEQFF. The CDR3 nucleotides read TGTGCCAGCACCGCTCCCAAGGGAGGGTGGGGGATGGGGGCTGAGCAGTTCTTC.

The genes are TRBV7-2 and TRBJ2-7, with TRBD2 matching over 12 bases. V shed 3 bases, J shed 2 bases, and the junction held 11 bases outside the gene matches. Germline lookup yields CDR1 SGHTA and CDR2 FQGNSA. The CDR3 runs 18 residues. The DNA for the CDR3 is TGTGCCAGCAGCTTGACGAGCAGGACTAGCGGGGTCCCCTACGAGCAGTACTTC. Protein sequence: CASSLTSRTSGVPYEQYF.

The gene calls are TRBV28 and TRBJ2-3, with 8 positions matching TRBD2. V trimming: 3 bases; J trimming: 5 bases; junction bases outside the gene matches: 25. The CDR3 has 21 residues. The germline gives CDR1 MDHEN, CDR2 SYDVKM. CDR3 sequence: CASSFSLHGRDREAFIDTQYF. As DNA, the CDR3 is TGTGCCAGCAGTTTCTCTCTTCACGGGAGGGATCGAGAAGCATTCATAGATACGCAGTATTTT.

Details on this clone: Distinct nucleotide sequences in the sample also encode this CDR3. V is TRBV29-1 and J is TRBJ2-3; D remains unclear. The ends were cut back, 4 bases at V and 0 bases at J, with 5 bases in the middle. Germline-derived CDR1 and CDR2 are SQVTM and ANQGSEA. CDR3 length equals 12 residues. The CDR3 DNA reads TGCAGCGTTGTTCTGAGCACAGATACGCAGTATTTT. This gives the protein CSVVLSTDTQYF.

V gene TRBV5-1 combines with J gene TRBJ2-6; a possible D gene is TRBD1 (6 bases). The germline V gene has CDR1 SGHRS and CDR2 YFSETQ. V shed 7 bases and J shed 0 bases, with 14 bases lying between them. This CDR3 comprises 16 residues. In nucleotides, the CDR3 is TGCGCCAGCGGGGGCGGACAATTCTCTGGGGCCAACGTCCTGACTTTC. Translating gives CASGGGQFSGANVLTF.

The gene calls are TRBV5-4 and TRBJ1-6, with D possibly being TRBD1 (5 bases). This CDR3 comprises 15 residues. CDR1 is SGHNT, CDR2 YYREEE, per germline (reference sequence). V dropped 1 base and J dropped 5 bases, with 10 bases sitting between them. The chain's CDR3 is CASSLLPDNNSPLHF. The CDR3, as DNA: TGTGCCAGCAGCTTGCTACCGGACAATAATTCACCCCTCCACTTT.

V usage is TRBV19 and J usage is TRBJ2-1; TRBD2 matches 9 bases. Germline CDR1 and CDR2: LNHDA and SQIVND (reference sequence). The ends lost 5 bases at V and 9 bases at J; junction bases unmatched: 11. The length of the CDR3 is 15 residues. The CDR3 bases are TGTGCCAGTAGTTTCAGTAGCGGGAGCAATCCTGAGCAGTTCTTC. Its translation is CASSFSSGSNPEQFF.

J is TRBJ2-1 and V is TRBV18; D gene unclear. Germline assignment: CDR1 KGHSH and CDR2 LQKENI. The CDR3 length is 14 residues. V was shortened by 0 bases and J by 8 bases, with 11 bases between the two germline ends. CDR3 amino acids: CASSPPSPSYEQFF. The DNA for the CDR3 is TGTGCCAGCTCACCACCGTCCCCATCATATGAGCAGTTCTTC.

In this sample, this clone turned up once. V gene TRBV5-1 combines with J gene TRBJ2-6; D possibly corresponds to TRBD2 (5 bases). CDR1 is SGHRS and CDR2 is YFSETQ in the germline V gene. The CDR3 runs 17 residues. Trimming removed 1 base at V and 1 base at J, with 12 bases between. CDR3 DNA: TGCGCCAGCAGCTTGCTCGAGGGAAGGTCTGGGGCCAACGTCCTGACTTTC. Protein sequence: CASSLLEGRSGANVLTF. The whole variable domain, filled in from reference TRBV5-1 and TRBJ2-6, reads KAGVTQTPRYLIKTRGQQVTLSCSPISGHRSVSWYQQTPGQGLQFLFEYFSETQRNKGNFPGRFSGRQFSNSRSEMNVSTLELGDSALYLCASSLLEGRSGANVLTFGAGSRLTVL.